A single sample gave rise to the 17 T cell receptor beta chains below, sequenced in a study of T cell changes during pregnancy in multiple sclerosis. Clones were read by immunoSEQ multiplex PCR, and TCRdb kept only the in-frame ones, dropping some. The sample carries 60,000 or so clones, nearly 95% recorded once. Specimen: peripheral blood, collected in the first trimester of pregnancy. Receptors were obtained from a female donor with multiple sclerosis, enrolled in a pregnancy study.

The gene calls are TRBV7-9 and TRBJ1-3; D remains unclear. This CDR3 has 14 residues. V shed 1 base and J shed 1 base, with 5 bases lying between them. CDR1 and CDR2 (germline): SEHNR, FQNEAQ (reference sequence). In nucleotides, the CDR3 is TGTGCCAGCAGCTTAGGGACTTCTGGAAACACCATATATTTT. Amino acid sequence: CASSLGTSGNTIYF.

The chain combines TRBV9 with TRBJ2-7, with D maybe TRBD2 (5 bases). The CDR3 has 14 residues. Germline loops: CDR1 SGDLS, CDR2 YYNGEE. The ends were cut back, 0 bases at V and 6 bases at J, with 13 bases in the middle. The CDR3 sequence is CASSVGEGEGEQYF. The CDR3 DNA sequence: TGTGCCAGCAGCGTAGGAGAGGGCGAAGGCGAGCAGTACTTC.

The genes are TRBV30 and TRBJ1-2, with a tentative D call TRBD1 (6 bases). Per germline, CDR1 GTSNPN and CDR2 SVGIG (reference sequence). CDR3 length: 13 residues. Trimming cost V 5 bases and J 4 bases, with 14 bases left between them. The CDR3 here is CAWADRIRYGYTF. The CDR3, as DNA: TGTGCCTGGGCTGACAGGATTCGCTATGGCTACACCTTC. The variable domain in full, with the rest retrieved from reference TRBV30 and TRBJ1-2, is SQTIHQWPATLVQPVGSPLSLECTVEGTSNPNLYWYRQAAGRGLQLLFYSVGIGQISSEVPQNLSASRPQDRQFILSSKKLLLSDSGFYLCAWADRIRYGYTFGSGTRLTVV.

The chain recombines TRBV6-6 with TRBJ2-1; a possible D gene is TRBD2 (6 bases). Germline V gives CDR1 MNHNY, CDR2 SVGAGI (reference sequence). The CDR3 totals 11 residues. V dropped 6 bases and J dropped 13 bases, with 13 bases sitting between them. The CDR3 DNA follows: TGTGCCAGCAGCCAACGACTAGTTCAGTTCTTC. Its translation is CASSQRLVQFF.

The chain carries TRBV11-3 and TRBJ2-1; D is unresolved. In germline, CDR1 is SGHNT, CDR2 YENEEA. The CDR3 has 16 amino acids. The V and J ends lost 1 base and 0 bases respectively, with 10 bases between them. The CDR3 DNA reads TGTGCCAGCAGCTTAGCAGGCCAGAACTCCTACAATGAGCAGTTCTTC. Translated: CASSLAGQNSYNEQFF.

As to this clone: A junction boundary mismatches the germline segment, possibly from a read error. CDR3 amino acids: CASSTEMIGAHF. In nucleotides, the CDR3 is TGTGCCAGTAGCACCGAGATGATTGGGGCTCACTTT. The chain carries TRBV19 and TRBJ1-1; the D gene is possibly TRBD1 (5 bases). Germline CDR1 is LNHDA and CDR2 is SQIVND (reference sequence). CDR3 length: 12 residues.

This chain connects TRBV7-2 to TRBJ1-1, with TRBD1 matching over 9 bases. This CDR3 has 15 amino acids. V trimming: 3 bases; J trimming: 2 bases; junction bases outside the gene matches: 4. The germline gives CDR1 SGHTA, CDR2 FQGNSA. The CDR3 DNA is TGTGCCAGCAGCTTTACGGGACAGGGAAACACTGAAGCTTTCTTT. Protein product: CASSFTGQGNTEAFF.

The chain employs TRBV7-2 and TRBJ2-1; tentatively, D is TRBD2 (5 bases). The CDR3 extends over 17 amino acids. Germline CDR1 reads SGHTA; CDR2 reads FQGNSA. V lost 3 bases and J 0 bases, leaving 15 bases between the germline ends. The CDR3 region is CASSLRVLGISYNEQFF. CDR3 DNA sequence: TGTGCCAGCAGCTTGAGGGTCCTGGGGATCTCCTACAATGAGCAGTTCTTC.

The chain is built from TRBV15 and TRBJ2-3, with TRBD1 as a possible D gene (5 bases). This CDR3 comprises 15 residues. In germline, CDR1 is LNHNV, CDR2 YYDKDF (reference sequence). V dropped 3 bases and J dropped 1 base, with 11 bases sitting between them. The DNA of the CDR3 is TGTGCCACCAGCAGGGGAACAGGTCGCACAGATACGCAGTATTTT. As protein: CATSRGTGRTDTQYF. The whole variable domain, remainder taken from reference TRBV15 and TRBJ2-3, is DAMVIQNPRYQVTQFGKPVTLSCSQTLNHNVMYWYQQKSSQAPKLLFHYYDKDFNNEADTPDNFQSRRPNTSFCFLDIRSPGLGDTAMYLCATSRGTGRTDTQYFGPGTRLTVL.

The J gene is TRBJ2-3, the V gene TRBV4-1; possible D gene TRBD1, 5 bases. The CDR3 runs 17 residues. V was shortened by 1 base and J by 0 bases, with 14 bases between the two germline ends. Germline V gives CDR1 MGHRA, CDR2 YSYEKL. DNA of the CDR3: TGCGCCAGCAGCCAAGTGGGGCGGCAGGTTAGCACAGATACGCAGTATTTT. Protein product: CASSQVGRQVSTDTQYF.

Many counts were recorded for this clone. The genes are TRBV5-1 and TRBJ1-6; unclear D gene. Germline V CDR1 and CDR2: SGHRS, YFSETQ. The ends were cut back, 2 bases at V and 3 bases at J, with 15 bases in the middle. The CDR3 is 17 amino acids. CDR3 in amino acids: CASSFEGPHHYNSPLHF. As DNA, the CDR3 is TGCGCCAGCAGCTTCGAGGGCCCACACCACTATAATTCACCCCTCCACTTT.

This chain joins TRBV7-2 and TRBJ2-7; 9 positions match TRBD1. Unmatched junction bases numbered 10, after V lost 5 bases and J lost 2 bases. Germline assignment: CDR1 SGHTA and CDR2 FQGNSA. This CDR3 contains 16 residues. CDR3: CASSHISWDRAYEQYF. The CDR3 region has the DNA TGTGCCAGCAGCCATATCTCGTGGGACAGGGCCTACGAGCAGTACTTC.

The rearrangement links TRBV4-1 to TRBJ2-7, with D possibly being TRBD2 (6 bases). With 2 bases removed from V and 12 bases from J, the gap between germline ends came to 17 bases. The V gene's germline CDR1 is MGHRA and CDR2 YSYEKL. There are 13 residues in the CDR3. The CDR3 DNA follows: TGCGCCAGCAGCCAACCGCCGGGGGTTGGGGGGTACTTC. Encoded protein: CASSQPPGVGGYF.

The rearrangement links TRBV10-3 to TRBJ2-7; D may be TRBD2 (5 bases). Germline V gene data show CDR1 as ENHRY and CDR2 as SYGVKD. There are 12 residues in the CDR3. The V end lost 11 bases, the J end lost 0 bases, and 11 bases lay between the germline ends. The CDR3 DNA follows: TGTGCCTCTCGGGGAGCCTCCTACGAGCAGTACTTC. This codes for CASRGASYEQYF.

This chain joins TRBV9 and TRBJ2-3, with 7 nucleotides matching TRBD2. V was pared by 6 bases and J by 2 bases, with 9 bases of the junction left unmatched. The CDR3 has 15 residues. Germline CDR1 and CDR2: SGDLS and YYNGEE. The CDR3 DNA follows: TGTGCCAGCACCAAATGGGGGGGGACCACAGATACGCAGTATTTT. This encodes CASTKWGGTTDTQYF. The complete variable domain, with remaining parts taken from reference TRBV9 and TRBJ2-3, reads DSGVTQTPKHLITATGQRVTLRCSPRSGDLSVYWYQQSLDQGLQFLIQYYNGEERAKGNILERFSAQQFPDLHSELNLSSLELGDSALYFCASTKWGGTTDTQYFGPGTRLTVL.

V is TRBV9 and J is TRBJ1-2, with D tentatively TRBD1 (6 bases). Per the germline V gene, CDR1 is SGDLS and CDR2 is YYNGEE. V lost 4 bases to trimming and J lost 7 bases, with 11 bases between them. The CDR3 consists of 12 residues. CDR3 DNA sequence: TGTGCCAGCAGCCTGACAGGTTCTGGCTACACCTTC. Amino acid sequence: CASSLTGSGYTF.

The chain joins TRBV12-5 to TRBJ2-7; D not resolved. The CDR3 spans 16 residues. From germline, CDR1 is LGHNT and CDR2 FRNRAP. V lost 2 bases to trimming and J lost 0 bases, with 14 bases between them. The CDR3 DNA reads TGTGCTAGTGGTTTGACCACAACCAAGTCCTCCTACGAGCAGTACTTC. It yields the protein CASGLTTTKSSYEQYF.